The T cell receptor (beta chain) described here comes from a study of T cell clonality in common variable immunodeficiency. Concerning this clone: Its antigen is unidentified. Coverage ceases 3 residues before the CDR3 finishes, and the germline J gene fills in the end.

The repertoire was sequenced with immunoSEQ multiplex PCR; TCRdb's copy has only in-frame clones and lacks some. Sampling found about 52,000 clones, none seen once. Study-wide points: CVID patient heterogeneity limited repertoire-clinical complication correlations. Reportedly, TCR beta sequences from common variable immunodeficiency showed fewer deletions and N-nucleotide insertions. CVID subjects had higher TCRbeta clonality than healthy controls, most marked in about a third.

Looked up from germline, CDR1 is PRHDT and CDR2 is FYEKMQ (reference sequence). The CDR3 is made up of 15 amino acids. The source is a person aged 18 to 75 in good health. The sequenced sample consisted of peripheral blood mononuclear cells. The chain combines TRBV13 with TRBJ2-2; 9 bases are shared with TRBD1. The CDR3 DNA, read in part, is TGTGCCAGCAGCTTTACAGGGGGCCCTAATGAAAAG. Protein: CASSFTGGPNEK. The entire CDR3 sequence reads CASSFTGGPNEKLFF.